This is a list of T cell receptor beta chains from one sample in a study of cytomegalovirus exposure and HLA in healthy donors. Assay used: immunoSEQ multiplex PCR; TCRdb lists only in-frame clones, some missing. The repertoire holds 250,000 to 400,000 clones, with around 90% as singletons. The sample comprised PBMCs. Receptor source: a man aged 25-40 years in good health and CMV-seronegative. The CDR3 runs from the conserved cysteine through the conserved F or W. A D gene is named only where the DNA matches it firmly. Expanded clones are given a class, and other clones once, few, many or no size at all.

abundance	v_gene	j_gene	d_gene	CDR3nt	CDR3aa
NA	TRBV4-2	TRBJ2-3	TRBD2	TGTGCCAGCAGCCAACAACTAGCGGGGGGGACAGATACGCAGTATTTT	CASSQQLAGGTDTQYF
NA	TRBV7-7	TRBJ2-2	NA	TGTGCCAGCAGCTTAGCGGGCGTGACCGGGGAGCTGTTTTTT	CASSLAGVTGELFF
NA	TRBV27	TRBJ2-7	NA	TGTGCCAGCAGTATGACTAACAGGGTGGACGAGCAGTACTTC	CASSMTNRVDEQYF
NA	TRBV6-5	TRBJ2-7	NA	TGTGCCAGCAGAGGGGGGGACGGATCCTACGAGCAGTACTTC	CASRGGDGSYEQYF
few	TRBV25-1	TRBJ2-2	NA	TGTGCCAGCAGTATCAACAGGGCGAACACCGGGGAGCTGTTTTTT	CASSINRANTGELFF
NA	TRBV20-1	TRBJ2-7	NA	TGCAGTGCTAGAGATTATCGCGAGCAGTACTTC	CSARDYREQYF
NA	TRBV9	TRBJ2-5	TRBD1	TGTGCCAGCAGCGTAGGGGACAGGGGACAAGAGACCCAGTACTTC	CASSVGDRGQETQYF
NA	TRBV23-1	TRBJ1-2	TRBD1	TGCGCCAGCAGTCAATCGCCAACAGGGGGCGCGAACTATGGCTACACCTTC	CASSQSPTGGANYGYTF
NA	TRBV9	TRBJ1-2	TRBD1	TGTGCCAGCAGCACGGGACAGGGCGACGGCTACACCTTC	CASSTGQGDGYTF
NA	TRBV2	TRBJ1-2	NA	TGTGCCAGCAGTGGGGAATTGAGAGGGGGATCCTATGGCTACACCTTC	CASSGELRGGSYGYTF
NA	TRBV6-1	TRBJ2-2	NA	TGTGCCAGCAGTGAACGAATAGGAGTGAACACCGGGGAGCTGTTTTTT	CASSERIGVNTGELFF
NA	TRBV2	TRBJ2-7	TRBD1	TGTGCCAGCAGTGAAGCGTGGGACAGGGAAGTATGCGAGCAGTACTTC	CASSEAWDREVCEQYF
few	TRBV4-3	TRBJ2-4	TRBD2	TGCGCCAGCAGCCAAGAGATCCGACTAGCCAGCATTCAGTACTTC	CASSQEIRLASIQYF
NA	TRBV4-3	TRBJ2-2	TRBD1	TGCGCCAGCAGCCAAGTTCCCCCGGACAGGGGGACCGGGGAGCTGTTTTTT	CASSQVPPDRGTGELFF
NA	TRBV6-1	TRBJ1-6	NA	TGTGCCAGCAGTGAACGGCTGGAGAATTCACCCCTCCACTTT	CASSERLENSPLHF
NA	TRBV19	TRBJ2-1	TRBD2	TGTGCCAGTAGTATGGGGCAGACTAGCGGGGCAGATGAGCAGTTCTTC	CASSMGQTSGADEQFF
few	TRBV9	TRBJ1-4	NA	TGTGCCAGCAGCCCCAGTCCCATACTAGGGTACGAAAAACTGTTTTTT	CASSPSPILGYEKLFF
few	TRBV7-9	TRBJ1-5	NA	TGTGCCAGCAGTAAACAGGGTCCGGGGCAGCCCCAGCATTTT	CASSKQGPGQPQHF
NA	TRBV7-9	TRBJ2-2	TRBD2	TGTGCCAGCAGACCCCGAACCGGGACTAGAGCCGGGGAGCTGTTTTTT	CASRPRTGTRAGELFF
NA	TRBV27	TRBJ2-7	TRBD1	TGTGCCAGCAGTTTATTCGGACAGGGGGCTCTCGAGCAGTACTTC	CASSLFGQGALEQYF
NA	TRBV11-1	TRBJ2-1	NA	TGTGCCAGCAGCTTCTCCAGTTCCTACAATGAGCAGTTCTTC	CASSFSSSYNEQFF
NA	TRBV27	TRBJ1-4	NA	TGTGCCAGCAGTTTGCAGGGGCTCCCAACTAATGAAAAACTGTTTTTT	CASSLQGLPTNEKLFF
NA	TRBV5-1	TRBJ2-1	TRBD2	TGCGCCAGCAGCACGGCGGGGGGCCTGGATGAGCAGTTCTTC	CASSTAGGLDEQFF
NA	TRBV5-1	TRBJ2-5	NA	TGCGCCAGCAGCTTGGTACCGGGGACACTCCGGACCCAGTACTTC	CASSLVPGTLRTQYF
NA	TRBV13	TRBJ2-5	TRBD2	TGTGCCAGCAGCTTTAGGTGGCGGGGGAGGGAGACCCAGTACTTC	CASSFRWRGRETQYF
NA	TRBV7-2	TRBJ2-1	TRBD2	TGTGCCAGCAGCTCCGCCCTACTAGCGGGGAATGAGCAGTTCTTC	CASSSALLAGNEQFF
NA	TRBV9	TRBJ2-2	NA	TGTGCCAGCAGCGTTTTACAGGGCCCCGGGGAGCTGTTTTTT	CASSVLQGPGELFF
NA	TRBV6-5	TRBJ1-1	TRBD1	TGTGCCAGCAGTTCCGCAAGACAGGGCAACACTGAAGCTTTCTTT	CASSSARQGNTEAFF
NA	TRBV7-9	TRBJ1-2	TRBD1	TGTGCCAGCAGCTTCCACGATCAGGGGGCGACTAACTATGGCTACACCTTC	CASSFHDQGATNYGYTF
few	TRBV6-5	TRBJ2-7	TRBD1	TGTGCCAGTCGGACAGGGGACTACGAGCAGTACTTC	CASRTGDYEQYF
NA	TRBV10-1	TRBJ2-2	TRBD1	TGCGCCAGCAGTGGAAGGACAGGGGTCGTGAACACCGGGGAGCTGTTTTTT	CASSGRTGVVNTGELFF
NA	TRBV7-2	TRBJ1-2	TRBD1	TGTGCCAGCAGCTTAACAGGGGCCGGTGGCTACACCTTC	CASSLTGAGGYTF
NA	TRBV6-5	TRBJ2-1	NA	TGTGCCAGCAGTTACTCAGGGGGGGCATCCTACAATGAGCAGTTCTTC	CASSYSGGASYNEQFF
NA	TRBV5-1	TRBJ1-2	TRBD1	TGCGCCAGCAGCTTGGAAGGACAGGGGTTCGGCTATGGCTACACCTTC	CASSLEGQGFGYGYTF
NA	TRBV5-5	TRBJ2-6	TRBD1	TGTGCCAGCAGCCCCGGGACAGGGGGAACTGGGGCCAACGTCCTGACTTTC	CASSPGTGGTGANVLTF
NA	TRBV10-2	TRBJ1-1	NA	TGCGCCAGCAGACAGGGTGGATACACTGAAGCTTTCTTT	CASRQGGYTEAFF
NA	TRBV9	TRBJ2-7	NA	TGTGCCAGCAGCGTAGAAAGGAGCTCCTACGAGCAGTACTTC	CASSVERSSYEQYF
NA	TRBV7-2	TRBJ2-3	NA	TGTGCCAGCAGCCCCCGGGACTCTAGCACAGATACGCAGTATTTT	CASSPRDSSTDTQYF
NA	TRBV14	TRBJ2-7	NA	TGTGCCAGCAGCCAAGATACGTCGGTACTCACCTACGAGCAGTACTTC	CASSQDTSVLTYEQYF
NA	TRBV10-1	TRBJ2-5	NA	TGCGCCAGCTCCGGACAGATTCAAGAGACCCAGTACTTC	CASSGQIQETQYF
NA	TRBV11-2	TRBJ2-2	TRBD1	TGTGCCAGCAGCGTTGGACAGGGTCCCGGGGAGCTGTTTTTT	CASSVGQGPGELFF
few	TRBV5-8	TRBJ2-5	TRBD2	TGTGCCAGCAGCTCGGGACTAGCGGGGGTAGAGACCCAGTACTTC	CASSSGLAGVETQYF
NA	TRBV11-3	TRBJ1-2	NA	TGTGCCAGCAGCCCGACGAATGCGTGGGGAGGCTATGGCTACACCTTC	CASSPTNAWGGYGYTF
NA	TRBV7-2	TRBJ2-7	NA	TGTGCCAGCAGCTTCAGGGGATCGGGCGAGCAGTACTTC	CASSFRGSGEQYF
NA	TRBV5-4	TRBJ1-3	NA	TGTGCCAGCAGCCTGGACGGGAACTCTGGAAACACCATATATTTT	CASSLDGNSGNTIYF
few	TRBV18	TRBJ1-5	NA	TGTGCCAGCTCACCCCAGGGTGGCCGGCAGCCCCAGCATTTT	CASSPQGGRQPQHF
NA	TRBV7-6	TRBJ2-7	TRBD1	TGTGCCAGCAGCCCAGGACAGGGACGAATTACGGTGGAGCAGTACTTC	CASSPGQGRITVEQYF
NA	TRBV19	TRBJ2-2	TRBD2	TGTGCCACCCTCAGCGGGGGGGCGGGCACCGGGGAGCTGTTTTTT	CATLSGGAGTGELFF
NA	TRBV25-1	TRBJ1-4	NA	TGTGCCAGCAGTGAAATACTGGGCGGGGGTGAAAAACTGTTTTTT	CASSEILGGGEKLFF
NA	TRBV5-1	TRBJ2-7	TRBD1	TGCGCCAGCAGCTTAGGGGACAGGGCCTACGAGCAGTACTTC	CASSLGDRAYEQYF
NA	TRBV7-2	TRBJ1-1	NA	TGTGCCAGCAGCCTCGAGTACACTGAAGCTTTCTTT	CASSLEYTEAFF
NA	TRBV5-1	TRBJ2-2	NA	TGCGCCAGCAGCTTGGTCGCAGGAAAAGGCACCGGGGAGCTGTTTTTT	CASSLVAGKGTGELFF
NA	TRBV4-3	TRBJ2-3	TRBD2	TGCGCCAGCAGCCAAGGGAGCGGGAGGGATACGCAGTATTTT	CASSQGSGRDTQYF